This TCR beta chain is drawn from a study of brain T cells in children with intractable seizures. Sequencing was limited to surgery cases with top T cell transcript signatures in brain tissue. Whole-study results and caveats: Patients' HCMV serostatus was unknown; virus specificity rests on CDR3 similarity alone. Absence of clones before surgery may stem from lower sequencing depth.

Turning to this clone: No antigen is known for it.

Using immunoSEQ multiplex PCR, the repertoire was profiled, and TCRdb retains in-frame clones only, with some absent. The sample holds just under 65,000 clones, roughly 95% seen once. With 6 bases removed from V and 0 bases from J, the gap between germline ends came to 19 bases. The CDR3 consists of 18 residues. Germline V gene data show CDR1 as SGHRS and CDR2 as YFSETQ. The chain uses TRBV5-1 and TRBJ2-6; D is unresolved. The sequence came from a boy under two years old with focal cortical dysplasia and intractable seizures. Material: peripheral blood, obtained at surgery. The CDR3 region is CASKKGNIESSGANVLTF. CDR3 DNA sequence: TGCGCCAGCAAGAAGGGCAACATCGAGAGCTCTGGGGCCAACGTCCTGACTTTC.